These T cell receptor beta chains were read from a single sample in a study of blood T cell repertoires in COVID-19. Produced via immunoSEQ multiplex PCR; TCRdb's table is partial and in-frame only. The repertoire holds about 72,000 clones, with 70% to 90% as singletons. The sequenced sample was peripheral blood. These receptors came from a man between 65 and 85 years old with active or convalescent COVID-19. Each CDR3 is given with its conserved first and last residue. Fields, in order: J gene, D gene, clone size, V gene, CDR3 protein, CDR3 DNA. D genes are given only for firm matches. Part of the rows lack a size; the others show once, few, many or a class for expanded clones.

>TRBJ2-7|TRBD2|.|TRBV28
CASRRGASGSYEQYF
TGTGCCAGCAGACGTGGGGCTAGCGGGAGCTACGAGCAGTACTTC
>TRBJ2-3|TRBD2|once|TRBV6-6
CASRGLAGQMNTQYF
TGTGCCAGCAGGGGACTAGCGGGGCAAATGAATACGCAGTATTTT
>TRBJ1-6|.|.|TRBV27
CASSVRNNSPLHF
TGTGCCAGCAGTGTCAGGAATAATTCACCCCTCCACTTT
>TRBJ1-2|.|.|TRBV3-1/TRBV3-2
CASSQDWGGGGYGYTF
TGTGCCAGCAGCCAAGATTGGGGGGGCGGAGGTTATGGCTACACCTTC
>TRBJ1-1|.|.|TRBV9
CASSVLDRGEAFF
TGTGCCAGCAGCGTTCTCGATCGGGGTGAAGCTTTCTTT
>TRBJ2-1|TRBD2|once|TRBV7-2
CASSLVRTREQFF
TGTGCCAGCAGCTTAGTCAGGACTAGGGAGCAGTTCTTC
>TRBJ2-7|TRBD2|once|TRBV6-5
CASGTSGAGRHEQYF
TGTGCCAGCGGGACTAGCGGGGCCGGCCGCCACGAGCAGTACTTC
>TRBJ2-2|TRBD1|.|TRBV7-6
CASSFGTGGSPGELFF
TGTGCCAGCAGCTTCGGGACAGGGGGTTCCCCCGGGGAGCTGTTTTTT
>TRBJ2-3|.|.|TRBV5-4
CASSLLAEPSTDTQYF
TGTGCCAGCAGCTTATTAGCGGAACCTAGCACAGATACGCAGTATTTT
>TRBJ1-5|TRBD1|.|TRBV19
CASSIPGQSSNQPQHF
TGTGCCAGTAGTATTCCGGGACAGAGTAGCAATCAGCCCCAGCATTTT
>TRBJ1-5|.|.|TRBV7-8
CASSPQSSNQPQHF
TGTGCCAGCAGCCCACAGAGTAGCAATCAGCCCCAGCATTTT
>TRBJ2-2|TRBD2|.|TRBV7-2
CASSQEFRAGGNTGELFF
TGTGCCAGCAGCCAAGAGTTTAGAGCGGGGGGGAACACCGGGGAGCTGTTTTTT
>TRBJ1-1|.|.|TRBV6-6
CATDLRPGGNTEAFF
TGTGCCACCGATCTTCGACCCGGGGGGAACACTGAAGCTTTCTTT
>TRBJ1-3|.|.|TRBV30
CAWSVQSGNTIYF
TGTGCCTGGAGTGTACAGTCTGGAAACACCATATATTTT